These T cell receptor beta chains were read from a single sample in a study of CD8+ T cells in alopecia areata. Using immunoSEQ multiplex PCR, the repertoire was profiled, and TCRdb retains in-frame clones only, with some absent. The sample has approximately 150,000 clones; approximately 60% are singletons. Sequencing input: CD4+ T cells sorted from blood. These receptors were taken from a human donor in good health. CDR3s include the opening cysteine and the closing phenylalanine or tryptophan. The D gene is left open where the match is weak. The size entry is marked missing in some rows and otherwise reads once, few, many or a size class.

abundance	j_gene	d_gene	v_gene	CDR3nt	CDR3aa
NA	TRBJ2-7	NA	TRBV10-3	TGTGCCACCGGGGATTATTACGAGCAGTACTTC	CATGDYYEQYF
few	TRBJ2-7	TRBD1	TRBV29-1	TGCAGCGCCCGGACAGGGGCAGGGGCGGAGCAGTACTTC	CSARTGAGAEQYF
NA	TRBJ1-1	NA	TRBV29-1	TGCAGCGTTGAGGTGGGGGGATTGAACACTGAAGCTTTCTTT	CSVEVGGLNTEAFF
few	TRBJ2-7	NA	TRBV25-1	TGTGCCAGCAGTCACCGAGACAGTAGCTCCTACGAGCAGTACTTC	CASSHRDSSSYEQYF
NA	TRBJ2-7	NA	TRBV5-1	TGCGCCAGCAGTAAAGTAATAGGGGCGACCTACGAGCAGTACTTC	CASSKVIGATYEQYF
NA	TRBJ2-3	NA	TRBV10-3	TGTGCCATCGGCTCAGGGTATGACGATACGCAGTATTTT	CAIGSGYDDTQYF
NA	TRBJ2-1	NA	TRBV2	TGTGCCAGCACCCCGACAGGCATCTACAATGAGCAGTTCTTC	CASTPTGIYNEQFF
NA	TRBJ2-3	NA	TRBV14	TGTGCCAGCAGCCATCAGTTTCCAGATACGCAGTATTTT	CASSHQFPDTQYF
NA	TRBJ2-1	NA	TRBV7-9	TGTGCCAGCAGCTTAAGCGGAGCGGGTTACAATGAGCAGTTCTTC	CASSLSGAGYNEQFF
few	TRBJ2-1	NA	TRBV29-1	TGCAGCGTTGAGAGAGGGAGTTCCTACAATGAGCAGTTCTTC	CSVERGSSYNEQFF
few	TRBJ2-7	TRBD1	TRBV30	TGTGCCTGGAGGGCTCTTGGTGGGGACAGGGTCTACGAGCAGTACTTC	CAWRALGGDRVYEQYF
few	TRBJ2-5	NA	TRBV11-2	TGTGCCAGCAGCCGGACATTCCAAGAGACCCAGTACTTC	CASSRTFQETQYF
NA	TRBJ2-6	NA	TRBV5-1	TGCGCCAGCTTCCCGGGTGGGGCCCCCGGGGCCAACGTCCTGACTTTC	CASFPGGAPGANVLTF
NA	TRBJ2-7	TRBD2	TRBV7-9	TGTGCCAGCAGCGGACTAGCCGACGACGAGCAGTACTTC	CASSGLADDEQYF
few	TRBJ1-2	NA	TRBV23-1	TGCGCCAGCAGTCAAACCGGACAGTCTGGGGGCTACACCTTC	CASSQTGQSGGYTF
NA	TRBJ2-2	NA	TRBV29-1	TGCAGCGTTGAAATGCTGAACACCGGGGAGCTGTTTTTT	CSVEMLNTGELFF
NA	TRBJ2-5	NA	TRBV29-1	TGCAGCGTTTCTTGGGACACCCAGTACTTC	CSVSWDTQYF
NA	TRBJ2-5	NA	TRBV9	TGTGCCAGCAGCGTAGATTGGGTGGGGAATCAAGAGACCCAGTACTTC	CASSVDWVGNQETQYF
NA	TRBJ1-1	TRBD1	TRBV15	TGTGCCACCAGCAGAGGGACAGGGGGCCTCACTGAAGCTTTCTTT	CATSRGTGGLTEAFF
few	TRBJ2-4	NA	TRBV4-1	TGCGCCAGCAGCCATCCATTAGCACTAGCTCAGTACTTC	CASSHPLALAQYF
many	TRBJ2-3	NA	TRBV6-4	TGTGCCAGCAGTGATTCAGGTTCCCCCACAGATACGCAGTATTTT	CASSDSGSPTDTQYF
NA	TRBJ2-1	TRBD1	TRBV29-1	TGCAGCGCCAGACAGGGGAGCAATGAGCAGTTCTTC	CSARQGSNEQFF
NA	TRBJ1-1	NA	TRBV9	TGTGCCAGCAGCGTAGAATCGAACACTGAAGCTTTCTTT	CASSVESNTEAFF
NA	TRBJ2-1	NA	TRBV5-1	TGCGCCAGCAGGTCCAGCCTAGGATACAATGAGCAGTTCTTC	CASRSSLGYNEQFF
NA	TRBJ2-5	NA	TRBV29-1	TGCAGCGTTGAAGGCCCCCCTGCGGAGACCCAGTACTTC	CSVEGPPAETQYF
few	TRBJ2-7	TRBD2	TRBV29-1	TGCAGCGCCCTAGCGGGTCGCCTCACCTACGAGCAGTACTTC	CSALAGRLTYEQYF
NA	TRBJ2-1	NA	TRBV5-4	TGTGCCAGCCAACGAGCGGGCCCCTACAATGAGCAGTTCTTC	CASQRAGPYNEQFF
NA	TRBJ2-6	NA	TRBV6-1	TGTGCCAGCAGTGAAGCGTTTCGGCGGCACTCTGGGGCCAACGTCCTGACTTTC	CASSEAFRRHSGANVLTF
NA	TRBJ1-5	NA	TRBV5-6	TGTGCCAGCAGCTTGAACCAGGGGCTTATTGGCCAGCATTTT	CASSLNQGLIGQHF
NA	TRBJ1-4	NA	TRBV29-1	TGCAGCGTCAGAGATCAGGGCCGCGAAAAACTGTTTTTT	CSVRDQGREKLFF
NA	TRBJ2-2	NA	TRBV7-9	TGTGCCAGCAGCCCAGGACTTAACACCGGGGAGCTGTTTTTT	CASSPGLNTGELFF
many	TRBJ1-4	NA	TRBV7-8	TGTGCCAGCAGCCCGCTTGGGGAACGTAATGAAAAACTGTTTTTT	CASSPLGERNEKLFF
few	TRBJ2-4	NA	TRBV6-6	TGTGCCAGCAGCCGGGATTTAAACATTCAGTACTTC	CASSRDLNIQYF
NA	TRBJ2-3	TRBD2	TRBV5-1	TGCGCCAGCAGCTTACGAACTAGCGGAAGCACAGATACGCAGTATTTT	CASSLRTSGSTDTQYF
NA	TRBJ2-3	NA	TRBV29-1	TGCAGCGTTGAAGGAAGCAACTCCCAGTATTTT	CSVEGSNSQYF
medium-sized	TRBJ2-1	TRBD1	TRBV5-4	TGTGCCAGCAGCTTGGACAGGGGGAGAAGTGATGAGCAGTTCTTC	CASSLDRGRSDEQFF
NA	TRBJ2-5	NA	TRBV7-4	TGTGCCAGCAGCCACCCGGGACCCGCGCTTGTTAGCGGACCCCAAGAGACCCAGTACTTC	CASSHPGPALVSGPQETQYF
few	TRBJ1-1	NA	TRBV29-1	TGCAGCGTTGCGGACACCAACACTGAAGCTTTCTTT	CSVADTNTEAFF
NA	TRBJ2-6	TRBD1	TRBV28	TGTGCCAGCAGTTGGACAGGGCTCGGGGCCAACGTCCTGACTTTC	CASSWTGLGANVLTF